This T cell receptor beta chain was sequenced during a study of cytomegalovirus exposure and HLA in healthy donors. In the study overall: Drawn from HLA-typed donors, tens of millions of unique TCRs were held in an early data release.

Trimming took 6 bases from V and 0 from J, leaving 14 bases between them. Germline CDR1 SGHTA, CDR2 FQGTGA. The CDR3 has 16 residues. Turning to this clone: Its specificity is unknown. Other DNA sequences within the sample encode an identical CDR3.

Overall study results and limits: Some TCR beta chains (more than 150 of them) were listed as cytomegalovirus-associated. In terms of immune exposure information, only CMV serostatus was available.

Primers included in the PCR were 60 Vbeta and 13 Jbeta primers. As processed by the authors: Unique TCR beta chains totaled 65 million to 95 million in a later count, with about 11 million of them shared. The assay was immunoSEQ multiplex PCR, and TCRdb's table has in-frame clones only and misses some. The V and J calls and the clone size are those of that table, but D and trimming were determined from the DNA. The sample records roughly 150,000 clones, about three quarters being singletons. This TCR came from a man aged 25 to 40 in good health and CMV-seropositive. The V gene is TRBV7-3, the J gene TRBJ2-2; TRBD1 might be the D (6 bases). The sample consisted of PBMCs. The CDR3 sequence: CASRQTGTTNTGELFF. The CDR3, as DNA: TGTGCCAGCAGACAAACCGGGACAACGAACACCGGGGAGCTGTTTTTT.